These 6 T cell receptor beta chains came from one sample sequenced in a study of blood T cell repertoires in COVID-19. TCRdb keeps only in-frame clones here, not all; method: immunoSEQ multiplex PCR. This table has more than 60,000 clones, roughly nine tenths appearing once. The sequencing sample was made of peripheral blood. The receptors originated from a man between 45 and 60 years old with active COVID-19.

In its sample, this clone was seen once. V and J are TRBV12-3 or TRBV12-4 and TRBJ2-5; D is uncertain. Trimming pared 1 base from V and 4 bases from J, leaving 4 bases between. The CDR3 runs 12 residues. CDR3 protein: CASSLVRETQYF. The CDR3 coding sequence is TGTGCCAGCAGTTTAGTCCGAGAGACCCAGTACTTC.

The J gene is TRBJ1-5, the V gene TRBV6-5; TRBD1 agrees at 7 bases. The CDR3 totals 12 residues. CDR1 and CDR2 from the germline V gene are MNHEY and SVGAGI. V gave up 6 bases and J gave up 7 bases; unmatched junction bases: 3. The CDR3 loop is CASRTGQQPQHF. Here the CDR3 DNA reads TGTGCCAGCAGGACGGGACAGCAGCCCCAGCATTTT.

V gene TRBV5-6 combines with J gene TRBJ1-5, with 7 bases that match TRBD1. Germline lookup yields CDR1 SGHDT and CDR2 YYEEEE. The junction had 10 bases not matched to a gene; V was cut back by 5 bases and J by 2 bases. The CDR3 contains 16 residues. This CDR3 reads CASSPRTGGGNQPQHF. For the CDR3, the DNA is TGTGCCAGCAGTCCGAGGACAGGCGGGGGCAATCAGCCCCAGCATTTT.

The rearrangement uses TRBV28 and TRBJ1-3; possible D gene TRBD1, 6 bases. Trimming took off 5 bases at V and 2 bases at J, with 13 bases between the two ends. CDR1 is MDHEN and CDR2 is SYDVKM in the germline V gene. There are 15 residues in the CDR3. The CDR3 DNA reads TGTGCCAGCAGTGCCGGGACACCGACTGGAAACACCATATATTTT. Protein sequence: CASSAGTPTGNTIYF.

This chain uses TRBV24-1 with TRBJ1-3; D is possibly TRBD1 (5 bases). Germline CDR1 is KGHDR and CDR2 is SFDVKD. This CDR3 is 13 amino acids long. Between the trimmed V and J ends, which lost 9 bases and 2 bases, there was a span of 10 bases. The CDR3, as DNA: TGTGCCACCGAAGACAGCACTGGAAACACCATATATTTT. Its translation: CATEDSTGNTIYF.

The sample holds one count of this clone. The chain is built from TRBV7-2 and TRBJ2-1, with 12 positions matching TRBD2. CDR1 SGHTA and CDR2 FQGNSA come from the germline V gene. V was clipped by 5 bases and J by 2 bases; unmatched bases: 4. This CDR3 comprises 16 residues. CDR3 protein: CASSPWTSGAYNEQFF. The CDR3 bases are TGTGCCAGCAGCCCTTGGACTAGCGGGGCCTACAATGAGCAGTTCTTC.